The 11 T cell receptor beta chains listed next were all sequenced from one sample in a study of shared clonotypes between healthy human individuals. The method was immunoSEQ multiplex PCR; TCRdb's version includes in-frame clones alone and lacks a portion of them. The sample lists around 980,000 clones; approximately 80% were seen once. Material: memory CD4+ T cells from PBMCs. Subset denoted: CD45RA-negative fraction. Source of these receptors: a man between 18 and 35 years old in good health. Some clones in this sample may be carry-over from other donors' samples.

The V gene is TRBV5-1, the J gene TRBJ1-5; maybe TRBD1 (5 bases). Looked up from germline, CDR1 is SGHRS and CDR2 is YFSETQ. The CDR3 runs 14 residues. The V gene lost 4 bases and the J gene lost 7 bases, with 15 bases spanning the gap. CDR3 DNA sequence: TGCGCCAGCAGCATAGACAGTGAAAAGCAGCCCCAGCATTTT. The encoded protein is CASSIDSEKQPQHF.

The rearrangement joins TRBV5-1 to TRBJ2-7; 10 bases align to TRBD1. With V trimmed by 1 base and J by 5 bases, 6 bases remained unmatched. Per the germline V gene, CDR1 is SGHRS and CDR2 is YFSETQ. The CDR3 runs 15 residues. The CDR3 nucleotides are TGCGCCAGCAGCTTGCCCCGACAGGGGGCCGACGAGCAGTACTTC. As protein: CASSLPRQGADEQYF.

V and J are TRBV7-9 and TRBJ2-3; TRBD2 matches at 9 bases. The junction had 5 bases not matched to a gene; V was cut back by 4 bases and J by 3 bases. CDR1 and CDR2 (germline): SEHNR, FQNEAQ (reference sequence). The CDR3 is made up of 15 amino acids. CDR3 sequence (DNA): TGTGCCAGCAGCTCCTCAGCGGGAGGAACAGATACGCAGTATTTT. It translates to CASSSSAGGTDTQYF.

The genes are TRBV6-1 and TRBJ1-4; the D is unclear. The germline gives CDR1 MNHNS, CDR2 SASEGT. There are 15 residues in the CDR3. Trimming left V 7 bases short and J 0 bases short, with 12 bases between. The CDR3 sequence: CASKRRPATNEKLFF. CDR3 sequence (DNA): TGTGCCAGCAAGAGACGGCCTGCAACTAATGAAAAACTGTTTTTT.

The chain has TRBV6-1 and TRBJ1-4, with 7 bases fitting TRBD1. CDR3 size: 15 residues. The J segment lost 7 bases and the V segment lost 9 bases, leaving 14 bases of the junction unmatched. Looked up from germline, CDR1 is MNHNS and CDR2 is SASEGT. CDR3 nucleotide sequence: TGTGCCAGTCGACAGGGCCCGGGTTGGGGTGAAAAACTGTTTTTT. Translating it yields CASRQGPGWGEKLFF.

The chain carries TRBV5-4 and TRBJ2-3; 7 bases line up with TRBD2. The CDR3 is 16 residues long. After removal of 1 base from V and 2 bases from J, the junction contained 7 bases not matched to a gene. Germline-derived CDR1 and CDR2 are SGHNT and YYREEE (reference sequence). The CDR3 DNA reads as TGTGCCAGCAGCTTGTACCAGCGGGAAAACACAGATACGCAGTATTTT. It yields the protein CASSLYQRENTDTQYF.

The V call is TRBV6-1, the J call TRBJ1-4; D call uncertain. Trimming removed 5 bases from V and 0 bases from J, with 7 bases in between. CDR3 length: 14 residues. Looked up from germline, CDR1 is MNHNS and CDR2 is SASEGT. This CDR3 is CASSLTTTNEKLFF. Here the CDR3 DNA reads TGTGCCAGCAGTCTGACAACAACTAATGAAAAACTGTTTTTT.

Comments on this clone: A much bigger clone sits one base away, suggesting this may be a read error. This chain connects TRBV5-8 to TRBJ2-7; D unresolved. CDR1 is SGHTS and CDR2 is YDEGEE in the germline V gene. With 4 bases removed from V and 1 base from J, the gap between germline ends came to 3 bases. The CDR3 is 11 amino acids. The CDR3 region is CASSPSYEQYF. In DNA, the CDR3 is TGTGCCAGCAGCCCATCCTACGAGCAGTACTTC. Drawing the rest from reference TRBV5-8 and TRBJ2-7, the complete variable domain is EAGVTQSPTHLIKTRGQQATLRCSPISGHTSVYWYQQALGLGLQFLLWYDEGEERNRGNFPPRFSGRQFPNYSSELNVNALELEDSALYLCASSPSYEQYFGPGTRLTVT.

This clone was counted only a few times. V gene TRBV15 combines with J gene TRBJ1-1, with 8 bases identical to TRBD1. The CDR3 extends over 14 amino acids. The ends lost 6 bases at V and 1 base at J; junction bases unmatched: 4. Germline V gene lookup returns CDR1 LNHNV and CDR2 YYDKDF (reference sequence). The CDR3 bases are TGTGCCACCAGACCAACAGGGGGGAACACTGAAGCTTTCTTT. It translates to CATRPTGGNTEAFF.

The chain couples TRBV27 to TRBJ1-1; 9 bases fit TRBD1. Germline V gene data show CDR1 as MNHEY and CDR2 as SMNVEV (reference sequence). V lost 8 bases, J lost 5 bases, and 9 bases stayed unmatched. The length of the CDR3 is 14 residues. CDR3 in amino acids: CASSGTGRLTEAFF. The DNA of the CDR3 is TGTGCCAGCTCAGGGACAGGGCGGTTGACTGAAGCTTTCTTT.

The rearrangement links TRBV10-2 to TRBJ1-5; D is unresolved. Germline loops: CDR1 WSHSY, CDR2 SAAADI. Trimming took 4 bases from V and 4 from J, leaving 5 bases between them. The CDR3 contains 12 residues. The CDR3 DNA sequence: TGCGCCAGCAGTGCAGTAAATCAGCCCCAGCATTTT. It translates to CASSAVNQPQHF.